Each of the 27 T cell receptor beta chains below was sequenced from the same sample in a study of OX40 agonist ivuxolimab in advanced cancers. The protocol was immunoSEQ multiplex PCR, while the TCRdb copy is restricted to in-frame clones and leaves out a portion. The data contain approximately 79,000 clones, 85% to 90% of them seen just once; the ten biggest clones take up about 0.57%. This specimen consisted of CD4+ or CD8+ T cells sorted from blood, obtained in a trial of the OX40 agonist ivuxolimab. Source of these receptors: an adult with an advanced solid tumor such as melanoma, head and neck, liver or kidney cancer.

This clone was picked up a small number of times. The chain combines TRBV30 with TRBJ1-5; 9 nucleotides agree with TRBD1. After removal of 2 bases from V and 6 bases from J, the junction contained 11 bases not matched to a gene. The CDR3 sequence is 16 residues long. Germline V gives CDR1 GTSNPN, CDR2 SVGIG (reference sequence). The CDR3 here is CAWSNGFTGGGQPQHF. The CDR3 bases are TGTGCCTGGAGTAACGGATTCACAGGGGGCGGTCAGCCCCAGCATTTT.

This clone was detected only a few times. The chain links TRBV5-4 to TRBJ2-7; no reliable D call. The germline gives CDR1 SGHNT, CDR2 YYREEE (reference sequence). V gave up 1 base and J gave up 4 bases, with 0 bases separating them. This CDR3 has 10 residues. In DNA form, the CDR3 reads TGTGCCAGCAGCTTGTACGAGCAGTACTTC. Translated, it gives CASSLYEQYF.

The rearrangement uses TRBV9 and TRBJ2-2, with D tentatively TRBD1 (6 bases). Germline CDR1 reads SGDLS; CDR2 reads YYNGEE. V was shortened by 4 bases and J by 1 base, with 11 bases between the two germline ends. This CDR3 spans 15 amino acids. The CDR3 DNA reads as TGTGCCAGCAGCCCCCGACAGGTGAACACCGGGGAGCTGTTTTTT. This translates into CASSPRQVNTGELFF.

The rearrangement joins TRBV11-2 to TRBJ1-2; D not certain. Germline V CDR1 and CDR2: SGHAT, FQNNGV. The CDR3 is 14 amino acids. The V and J ends lost 1 base and 6 bases respectively, with 12 bases between them. DNA of the CDR3: TGTGCCAGCAGCTTAGTCGGGTCGGGAAATGGCTACACCTTC. Translating gives CASSLVGSGNGYTF.

This chain's CDR3 is CASSPRDRVQNSNQPQHF. The DNA of the CDR3 is TGTGCCAGCAGTCCCCGGGACAGGGTTCAAAATAGCAATCAGCCCCAGCATTTT. This sequence joins TRBV28 and TRBJ1-5, with TRBD1 matching 9 bases. From germline, CDR1 is MDHEN and CDR2 SYDVKM. Trimming cost V 5 bases and J 0 bases; bases outside gene matches: 11. The CDR3 loop spans 18 amino acids. The entire variable domain, with the rest obtained from reference TRBV28 and TRBJ1-5, is as follows: DVKVTQSSRYLVKRTGEKVFLECVQDMDHENMFWYRQDPGLGLRLIYFSYDVKMKEKGDIPEGYSVSREKKERFSLILESASTNQTSMYLCASSPRDRVQNSNQPQHFGDGTRLSIL.

The chain is built from TRBV19 and TRBJ2-5; TRBD2 is a possible D gene (6 bases). The CDR3 has 14 amino acids. V dropped 6 bases and J dropped 2 bases, with 13 bases sitting between them. The germline V gene has CDR1 LNHDA and CDR2 SQIVND (reference sequence). The CDR3 region is CASRQAGNQETQYF. CDR3 bases: TGTGCCAGTAGACAGGCGGGGAATCAAGAGACCCAGTACTTC.

The V gene is TRBV2, the J gene TRBJ1-5; D is unclear. The CDR3 length is 15 residues. CDR1 is SNHLY and CDR2 is FYNNEI in the germline V gene. V shed 5 bases and J shed 1 base, with 12 bases lying between them. The CDR3 bases are TGTGCCAGCAGTCCAGGATTTATGAGCAATCAGCCCCAGCATTTT. Protein: CASSPGFMSNQPQHF. The full variable domain, completed using reference TRBV2 and TRBJ1-5, is EPEVTQTPSHQVTQMGQEVILRCVPISNHLYFYWYRQILGQKVEFLVSFYNNEISEKSEIFDDQFSVERPDGSNFTLKIRSTKLEDSAMYFCASSPGFMSNQPQHFGDGTRLSIL.

The genes are TRBV6-5 and TRBJ2-7; possibly TRBD2 for D (5 bases). Trimming shortened V by 6 bases and J by 0 bases, and 15 bases separated the two germline ends. Germline CDR1 is MNHEY and CDR2 is SVGAGI. The CDR3 loop spans 15 amino acids. DNA of the CDR3: TGTGCCAGCAGCGTCAGACGGACTCCCTCCTACGAGCAGTACTTC. Protein product: CASSVRRTPSYEQYF.

The chain carries TRBV18 and TRBJ2-5, with TRBD1 matching over 7 bases. CDR3 size: 15 residues. The J segment lost 2 bases and the V segment lost 2 bases, leaving 5 bases of the junction unmatched. Germline values: CDR1 KGHSH, CDR2 LQKENI. Here the CDR3 DNA reads TGTGCCAGCTCACCAATGAGGGGACAGCAAGAGACCCAGTACTTC. Its translation is CASSPMRGQQETQYF.

V and J are TRBV14 and TRBJ1-3; D is unclear. Germline-derived CDR1 and CDR2 are SGHDN and FVKESK. The CDR3 length is 17 residues. V lost 4 bases and J lost 0, with 16 bases in between. The CDR3 DNA follows: TGTGCCAGCAGCCCAACCTTGAGAGACGGCTCTGGAAACACCATATATTTT. Its protein is CASSPTLRDGSGNTIYF.

The chain links TRBV21-1 to TRBJ2-7; the table gives TRBD1 as D, unverified against the DNA. TRBV21-1 is assigned pseudogene status. The CDR3 has 15 residues. CDR3 amino acids: CASSVGDRAIYEQYF. In DNA form, the CDR3 reads TGTGCCAGCAGCGTAGGGGACAGGGCTATCTACGAGCAGTACTTC.

This chain joins TRBV5-1 and TRBJ2-6, with D uncertain. Trimming took off 1 base at V and 1 base at J, with 12 bases between the two ends. The CDR3 covers 17 residues. CDR1 is SGHRS, CDR2 YFSETQ, per germline. The CDR3 DNA follows: TGCGCCAGCAGCTTGCCGTTGGAGTTTTCTGGGGCCAACGTCCTGACTTTC. The encoded protein is CASSLPLEFSGANVLTF.

The chain couples TRBV4-1 to TRBJ2-1, with D perhaps matching TRBD1 or TRBD2 (7 bases each). Germline assignment: CDR1 MGHRA and CDR2 YSYEKL. This CDR3 is 15 amino acids long. V gave up 6 bases and J gave up 5 bases, with 17 bases separating them. In DNA form, the CDR3 reads TGCGCCAGCAGTCGTCGACAGGGAGGGGACAATGAGCAGTTCTTC. This sequence encodes CASSRRQGGDNEQFF.

V usage is TRBV10-2 and J usage is TRBJ2-7, with 7 bases matching TRBD2. Germline-derived CDR1 and CDR2 are WSHSY and SAAADI. There are 12 residues in the CDR3. The trim removed 7 bases at V and 3 bases at J, leaving 3 bases unmatched. The CDR3 DNA reads as TGCGCCAGCAAGCCGGGGGGCTACGAGCAGTACTTC. Its protein is CASKPGGYEQYF.

V usage is TRBV6-5 and J usage is TRBJ2-7; 7 bases fit TRBD2. V dropped 4 bases and J dropped 3; count of bases not matched to a gene: 9. The CDR3 is 15 residues long. Germline lookup yields CDR1 MNHEY and CDR2 SVGAGI. The DNA of the CDR3 is TGTGCCAGCAGTTCCTCCGGGACTACCTACTACGAGCAGTACTTC. Protein sequence: CASSSSGTTYYEQYF.

This rearrangement joins TRBV10-3 to TRBJ2-1, with TRBD1 as a possible D gene (6 bases). This CDR3 comprises 16 residues. V lost 4 bases, J lost 6 bases, and 19 bases lay in between. CDR1 is ENHRY, CDR2 SYGVKD, per germline. The CDR3 here is CAISGDGGGVGNEQFF. The CDR3 DNA sequence: TGTGCCATCAGTGGTGATGGGGGCGGAGTAGGCAATGAGCAGTTCTTC.

The chain has TRBV20-1 and TRBJ2-5; D ambiguous. CDR3 length: 10 residues. The V gene lost 3 bases and the J gene lost 3 bases, with 2 bases spanning the gap. The germline CDR1 and CDR2 sequences are DFQATT and SNEGSKA (reference sequence). CDR3 nucleotide sequence: TGCAGTGCTAGTAAAGAGACCCAGTACTTC. This gives the protein CSASKETQYF.

CDR3 protein: CASSFRTGSSNSPLHF. In nucleotides, the CDR3 is TGTGCCAGCAGTTTCCGGACAGGGTCGAGTAATTCACCCCTCCACTTT. V is TRBV27 and J is TRBJ1-6; 8 bases are shared with TRBD1. J lost 6 bases, V lost 3 bases, and 7 bases had no gene match. The CDR3 totals 16 residues. Germline V lookup: CDR1 MNHEY, CDR2 SMNVEV (reference sequence).

V usage is TRBV2 and J usage is TRBJ2-7; 7 nucleotides align to TRBD1. With V trimmed by 8 bases and J by 3 bases, 4 bases remained unmatched. The CDR3 length is 12 residues. From germline, CDR1 is SNHLY and CDR2 FYNNEI. The DNA of the CDR3 is TGTGCCAGCCGGACAGGTAACTACGAGCAGTACTTC. This translates into CASRTGNYEQYF.

This chain connects TRBV5-4 to TRBJ2-1; the D is unclear. CDR3 length: 13 amino acids. V dropped 1 base and J dropped 6 bases, with 8 bases sitting between them. CDR1 is SGHNT and CDR2 is YYREEE in the germline V gene (reference sequence). The CDR3 nucleotides are TGTGCCAGCAGCTTGTCCCGTGGCAATGAGCAGTTCTTC. Translated: CASSLSRGNEQFF.

CDR3 DNA sequence: TGTGCCAGCAGTTACTCGGAAGGCAGGCCCCAGCATTTT. It specifies CASSYSEGRPQHF. The chain joins TRBV6-6 to TRBJ1-5; D remains ambiguous. Trimming removed 0 bases from V and 9 bases from J, with 9 bases in between. CDR3 length: 13 amino acids. Germline lookup yields CDR1 MNHNY and CDR2 SVGAGI (reference sequence).

The gene calls are TRBV27 and TRBJ2-1; 12 nucleotides agree with TRBD2. Trimming at V came to 7 bases and at J to 9 bases, leaving 10 bases not matched to a gene. Germline values: CDR1 MNHEY, CDR2 SMNVEV (reference sequence). CDR3 length: 15 residues. The DNA for the CDR3 is TGTGCCAGCACTCCTAGGACTAGCGGGGCAAGTGAGCAGTTCTTC. It yields the protein CASTPRTSGASEQFF.

This chain joins TRBV7-2 and TRBJ2-7; 11 bases agree with TRBD2. Germline values: CDR1 SGHTA, CDR2 FQGNSA. J gave up 6 bases and V 5 bases, and 9 bases lay outside the gene matches. The CDR3 totals 15 residues. The CDR3 spells CASSTTSGISGEQYF. Here the CDR3 DNA reads TGTGCCAGCAGCACGACTAGCGGGATCTCTGGCGAGCAGTACTTC.

V gene TRBV11-2 combines with J gene TRBJ2-3; 11 nucleotides agree with TRBD2. Germline CDR1 SGHAT, CDR2 FQNNGV. The CDR3 has 19 amino acids. V shed 4 bases, J shed 5 bases, and the junction held 17 bases outside the gene matches. The CDR3 DNA reads as TGTGCCAGCAGCTCCCGAGGGAAACTAGCGGGAGCAGGGGTAGATACGCAGTATTTT. It specifies CASSSRGKLAGAGVDTQYF.

Here the CDR3 reads CASSQEWGEETQYF. The CDR3 DNA sequence: TGCGCCAGCAGCCAAGAGTGGGGGGAAGAGACCCAGTACTTC. The chain combines TRBV4-3 with TRBJ2-5; possible D gene TRBD2, 6 bases. Trimming took off 0 bases at V and 3 bases at J, with 8 bases between the two ends. The CDR3 covers 14 residues. Looked up from germline, CDR1 is LGHNA and CDR2 is YSLEER.

V gene TRBV11-2 combines with J gene TRBJ2-2, with D tentatively TRBD2 (5 bases). V lost 8 bases, J lost 6 bases, and 13 bases lay in between. Germline V gene sequence: CDR1 SGHAT, CDR2 FQNNGV. The CDR3 consists of 13 residues. CDR3 amino acids: CASEGRTAGELFF. The CDR3 bases are TGTGCCAGCGAGGGCAGGACTGCCGGGGAGCTGTTTTTT.

The gene calls are TRBV5-4 and TRBJ2-3; TRBD1 is a possible D gene (5 bases). V shed 1 base and J shed 0 bases, with 6 bases lying between them. The CDR3 is made up of 14 amino acids. CDR1 is SGHNT, CDR2 YYREEE, per germline (reference sequence). Written as DNA, the CDR3 is TGTGCCAGCAGCTTGCCAGGGAGCACAGATACGCAGTATTTT. This gives the protein CASSLPGSTDTQYF.